This is a list of T cell receptor beta chains from one sample in a study of shared clonotypes between healthy human individuals. TCRdb's table, derived via immunoSEQ multiplex PCR, lists solely in-frame clones and lacks some. The repertoire holds more than 2 million clones, with 85% to 95% as singletons. Specimen: naive CD4+ T cells sorted from blood. The receptors here all came from a man between 18 and 29 years old in good health. CDR3s include the opening cysteine and the closing phenylalanine or tryptophan. A D gene is named only where the DNA matches it firmly. The size field is filled for only some rows; it gives once, few, many or a size class.

j_call: TRBJ2-3
clone_size: .
d_call: .
v_call: TRBV5-1
cdr3_aa: CASSPGEGWRDTQYF
cdr3_nt: TGCGCCAGCAGCCCGGGCGAAGGTTGGAGAGATACGCAGTATTTT

j_call: TRBJ1-1
clone_size: .
d_call: .
v_call: TRBV7-9
cdr3_aa: CASSFAGMNTEAFF
cdr3_nt: TGTGCCAGCAGCTTTGCAGGAATGAACACTGAAGCTTTCTTT

j_call: TRBJ2-7
clone_size: .
d_call: .
v_call: TRBV5-1
cdr3_aa: CASSTEAGIYEQYF
cdr3_nt: TGCGCCAGCAGCACTGAGGCAGGGATCTACGAGCAGTACTTC

j_call: TRBJ2-5
clone_size: .
d_call: TRBD2
v_call: TRBV2
cdr3_aa: CASSESRLAGGATTQYF
cdr3_nt: TGTGCCAGCAGTGAATCCCGACTAGCGGGAGGTGCTACGACCCAGTACTTC

j_call: TRBJ1-4
clone_size: .
d_call: .
v_call: TRBV30
cdr3_aa: CAWSVSPYGDINEKLFF
cdr3_nt: TGTGCCTGGAGTGTATCGCCCTACGGGGACATTAATGAAAAACTGTTTTTT

j_call: TRBJ1-6
clone_size: .
d_call: .
v_call: TRBV9
cdr3_aa: CASSVLGDSPLHF
cdr3_nt: TGTGCCAGCAGCGTTTTGGGGGACTCACCCCTCCACTTT

j_call: TRBJ2-7
clone_size: .
d_call: .
v_call: TRBV5-1
cdr3_aa: CASSLERGSPGEQYF
cdr3_nt: TGCGCCAGCAGCTTGGAACGGGGGTCCCCTGGCGAGCAGTACTTC

j_call: TRBJ2-1
clone_size: .
d_call: .
v_call: TRBV5-4
cdr3_aa: CASSLPGSSYNEQFF
cdr3_nt: TGTGCCAGCAGCTTGCCAGGGAGCTCCTACAATGAGCAGTTCTTC

j_call: TRBJ2-7
clone_size: .
d_call: .
v_call: TRBV30
cdr3_aa: CALSQVYYEQYF
cdr3_nt: TGTGCCCTGTCACAGGTATACTACGAGCAGTACTTC

j_call: TRBJ1-5
clone_size: once
d_call: TRBD1
v_call: TRBV7-9
cdr3_aa: CASSSGTGGQPQHF
cdr3_nt: TGTGCCAGCAGCTCAGGGACAGGAGGGCAGCCCCAGCATTTT

j_call: TRBJ2-3
clone_size: .
d_call: TRBD2
v_call: TRBV4-1
cdr3_aa: CASSQEPLRGSGGVGFTDTQYF
cdr3_nt: TGCGCCAGCAGCCAAGAGCCCCTCCGAGGTAGCGGGGGGGTTGGTTTTACAGATACGCAGTATTTT

j_call: TRBJ2-7
clone_size: once
d_call: TRBD2
v_call: TRBV11-2
cdr3_aa: CASSSISGLTYEQYF
cdr3_nt: TGTGCCAGCAGCTCCATTAGCGGGCTGACCTACGAGCAGTACTTC

j_call: TRBJ2-7
clone_size: .
d_call: TRBD1
v_call: TRBV5-1
cdr3_aa: CASSNRDSSYEQYF
cdr3_nt: TGCGCCAGCAGCAACCGGGACAGCTCCTACGAGCAGTACTTC

j_call: TRBJ2-2
clone_size: .
d_call: .
v_call: TRBV2
cdr3_aa: CASSERGRDTGELFF
cdr3_nt: TGTGCCAGCAGTGAAAGGGGTAGGGACACCGGGGAGCTGTTTTTT

j_call: TRBJ2-7
clone_size: few
d_call: .
v_call: TRBV25-1
cdr3_aa: CASSVGGLRYEQYF
cdr3_nt: TGTGCCAGCAGTGTGGGGGGACTCCGCTACGAGCAGTACTTC